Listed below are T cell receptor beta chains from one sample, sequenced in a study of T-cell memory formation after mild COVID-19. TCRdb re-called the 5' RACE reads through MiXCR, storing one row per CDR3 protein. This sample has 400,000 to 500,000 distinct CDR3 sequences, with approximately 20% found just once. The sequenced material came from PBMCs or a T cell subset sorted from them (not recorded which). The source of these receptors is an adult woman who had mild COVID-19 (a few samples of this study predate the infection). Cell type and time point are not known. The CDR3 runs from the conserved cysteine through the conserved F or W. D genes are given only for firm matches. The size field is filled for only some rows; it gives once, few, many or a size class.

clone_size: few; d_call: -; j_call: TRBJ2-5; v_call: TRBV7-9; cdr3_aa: CASSSGRGREETQYF; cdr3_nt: TGTGCCAGCAGCTCAGGAAGAGGACGGGAAGAGACCCAGTACTTC
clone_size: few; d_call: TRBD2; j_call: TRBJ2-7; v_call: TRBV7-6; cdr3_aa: CASNLLAGGYEQYF; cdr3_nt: TGTGCCAGCAACCTACTAGCGGGAGGGTACGAGCAGTACTTC
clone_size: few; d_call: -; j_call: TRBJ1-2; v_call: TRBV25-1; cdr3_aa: CASSESYGYTF; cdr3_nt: TGTGCCAGCAGTGAATCTTATGGCTACACCTTC
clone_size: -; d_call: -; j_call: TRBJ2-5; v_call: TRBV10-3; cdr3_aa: CAISLPGETQYF; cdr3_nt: TGTGCCATCAGTCTCCCCGGGGAGACCCAGTACTTC
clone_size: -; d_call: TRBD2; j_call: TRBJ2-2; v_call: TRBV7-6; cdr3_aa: CASSHPMGGSGTGELFF; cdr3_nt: TGTGCCAGCAGTCACCCAATGGGAGGGTCGGGCACCGGGGAGCTGTTTTTT
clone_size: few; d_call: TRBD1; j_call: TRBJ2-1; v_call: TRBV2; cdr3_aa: CASQGEVIYNEQFF; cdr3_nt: TGTGCCAGCCAGGGGGAAGTAATCTACAATGAGCAGTTCTTC
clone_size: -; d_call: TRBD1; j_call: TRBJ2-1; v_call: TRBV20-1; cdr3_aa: CSAPRQGSYNEQFF; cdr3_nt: TGCAGTGCTCCTAGACAGGGCTCCTACAATGAGCAGTTCTTC
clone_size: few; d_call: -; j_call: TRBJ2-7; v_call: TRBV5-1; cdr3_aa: CASSLDFLVSYEQYF; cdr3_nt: TGCGCCAGCAGCTTGGACTTCCTTGTCTCCTACGAGCAGTACTTC
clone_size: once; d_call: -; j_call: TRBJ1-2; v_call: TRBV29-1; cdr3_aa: CSVEEGADYGYTF; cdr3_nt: TGCAGCGTTGAAGAGGGGGCTGACTATGGCTACACCTTC
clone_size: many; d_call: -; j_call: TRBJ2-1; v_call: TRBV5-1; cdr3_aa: CASSSGYSSYNEQFF; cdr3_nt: TGCGCCAGCAGCTCGGGCTACAGCTCCTACAATGAGCAGTTCTTC
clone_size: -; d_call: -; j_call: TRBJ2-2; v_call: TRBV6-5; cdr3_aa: CASKKGGGELFF; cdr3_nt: TGTGCCAGCAAGAAGGGCGGCGGGGAGCTGTTTTTT
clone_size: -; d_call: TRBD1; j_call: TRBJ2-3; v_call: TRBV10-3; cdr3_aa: CAITSGQGSQRDTQYF; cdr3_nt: TGTGCCATCACCTCAGGACAGGGCTCCCAACGGGATACGCAGTATTTT
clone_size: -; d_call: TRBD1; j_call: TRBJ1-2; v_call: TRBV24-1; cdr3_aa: CATSDWTGSYTF; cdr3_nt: TGTGCCACCAGTGATTGGACAGGGTCCTACACCTTC
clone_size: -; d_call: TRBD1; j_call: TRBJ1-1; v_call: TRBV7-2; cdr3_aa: CASSSERTGMTPFF; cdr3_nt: TGTGCCAGCAGCTCGGAACGGACAGGGATGACACCTTTCTTT
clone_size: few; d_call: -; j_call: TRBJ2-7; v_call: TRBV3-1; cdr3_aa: CASSQDWGRARDYEQYF; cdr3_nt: TGTGCCAGCAGCCAAGATTGGGGCCGAGCCAGAGACTACGAGCAGTACTTC
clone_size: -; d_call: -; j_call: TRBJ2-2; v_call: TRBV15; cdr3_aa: CATSRDPRNTGELFF; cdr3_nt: TGTGCCACCAGCAGAGATCCCCGAAACACCGGGGAGCTGTTTTTT
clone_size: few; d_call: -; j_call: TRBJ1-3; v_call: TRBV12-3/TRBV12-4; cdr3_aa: CASSSRGGNSGNTIYF; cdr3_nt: TGTGCCAGCAGTTCCCGAGGGGGTAACTCTGGAAACACCATATATTTT
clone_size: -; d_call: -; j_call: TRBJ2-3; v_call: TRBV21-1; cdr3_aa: CASSQTGDREADRGADTQYF; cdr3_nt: TGTGCCAGCAGCCAGACGGGGGACAGGGAGGCAGACAGGGGGGCAGATACGCAGTATTTT
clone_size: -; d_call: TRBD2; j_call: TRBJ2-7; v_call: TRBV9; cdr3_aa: CASSASIGLAGGGDYEQYF; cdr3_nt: TGTGCCAGCAGCGCCTCCATCGGGCTAGCGGGAGGAGGGGACTACGAGCAGTACTTC
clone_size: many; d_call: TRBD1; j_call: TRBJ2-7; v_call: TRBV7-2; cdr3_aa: CASSFRDSYEQYF; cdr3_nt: TGTGCCAGCAGCTTTCGGGACAGTTACGAGCAGTACTTC
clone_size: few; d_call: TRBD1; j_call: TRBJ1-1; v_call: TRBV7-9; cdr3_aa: CASRRGQPMNTEAFF; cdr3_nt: TGTGCCAGCAGGCGGGGACAGCCTATGAACACTGAAGCTTTCTTT
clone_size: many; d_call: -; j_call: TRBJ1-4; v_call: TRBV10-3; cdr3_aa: CAINEPGDEKLFF; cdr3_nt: TGTGCCATCAACGAACCGGGGGATGAAAAACTGTTTTTT
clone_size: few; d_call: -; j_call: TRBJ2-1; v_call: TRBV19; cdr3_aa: CASSIGGVPSSYNEQFF; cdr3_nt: TGTGCCAGTAGTATTGGCGGGGTCCCCAGCTCCTACAATGAGCAGTTCTTC
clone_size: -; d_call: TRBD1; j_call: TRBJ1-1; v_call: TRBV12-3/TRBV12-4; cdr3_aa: CASSPGGENTEAFF; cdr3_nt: TGTGCCAGCAGTCCAGGGGGCGAGAACACTGAAGCTTTCTTT
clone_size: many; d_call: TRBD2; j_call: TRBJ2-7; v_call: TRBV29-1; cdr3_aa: CSVVLAGGREQYF; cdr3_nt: TGCAGCGTTGTACTAGCGGGAGGTCGCGAGCAGTACTTC
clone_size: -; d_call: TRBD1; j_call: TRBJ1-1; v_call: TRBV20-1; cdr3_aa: CSARTGGANTEAFF; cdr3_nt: TGCAGTGCTAGGACAGGGGGCGCGAACACTGAAGCTTTCTTT
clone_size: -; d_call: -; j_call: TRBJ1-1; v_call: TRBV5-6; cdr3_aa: CASSLATVAFF; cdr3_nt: TGTGCCAGCAGCTTGGCGACCGTGGCTTTCTTT
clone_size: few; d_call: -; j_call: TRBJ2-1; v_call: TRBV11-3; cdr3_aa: CASSERTSSSYNEQFF; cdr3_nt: TGTGCCAGCAGCGAGAGGACATCGAGCTCCTACAATGAGCAGTTCTTC
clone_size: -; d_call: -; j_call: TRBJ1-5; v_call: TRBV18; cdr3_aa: CASSHREHSNQPQHF; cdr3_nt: TGTGCCAGCTCGCACAGGGAGCATAGCAATCAGCCCCAGCATTTT
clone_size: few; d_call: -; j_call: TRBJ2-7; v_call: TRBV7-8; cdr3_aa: CASSYPSPGHHSYEQYF; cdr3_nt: TGTGCCAGCAGCTACCCCTCCCCAGGGCACCATTCCTACGAGCAGTACTTC
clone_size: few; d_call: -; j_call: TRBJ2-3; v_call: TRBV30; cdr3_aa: CAWSVQATDTQYF; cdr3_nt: TGTGCCTGGAGTGTACAGGCTACAGATACGCAGTATTTT
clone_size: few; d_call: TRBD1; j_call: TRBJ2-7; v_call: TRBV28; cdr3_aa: CASSLTGGIPKF; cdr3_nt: TGTGCCAGCAGTTTAACAGGGGGAATACCTAAATTC
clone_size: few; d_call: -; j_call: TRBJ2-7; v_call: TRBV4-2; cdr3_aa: CASSRDENSYEQYF; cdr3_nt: TGTGCCAGCAGCCGTGATGAAAACTCCTACGAGCAGTACTTC
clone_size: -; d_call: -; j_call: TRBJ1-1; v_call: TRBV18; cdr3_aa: CASSPRADTEAFF; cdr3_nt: TGTGCCAGCTCACCACGTGCGGACACTGAAGCTTTCTTT
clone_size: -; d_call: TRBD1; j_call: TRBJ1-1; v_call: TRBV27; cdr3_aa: CASNRHQGAFTEAFF; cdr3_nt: TGTGCCAGCAATCGTCATCAGGGGGCATTCACTGAAGCTTTCTTT
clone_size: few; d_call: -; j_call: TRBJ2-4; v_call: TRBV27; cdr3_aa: CASSLAGAEGNIQYF; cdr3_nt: TGTGCCAGCAGTTTGGCGGGGGCCGAGGGAAACATTCAGTACTTC
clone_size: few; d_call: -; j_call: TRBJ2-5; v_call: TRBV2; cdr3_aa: CASRRDIRETQYF; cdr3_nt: TGTGCCAGCAGGCGGGATATTAGGGAGACCCAGTACTTC
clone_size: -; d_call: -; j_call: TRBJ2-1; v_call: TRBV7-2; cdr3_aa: CASSLAVNRVNEQFF; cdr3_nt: TGTGCCAGCAGCTTAGCGGTAAACAGGGTTAATGAGCAGTTCTTC
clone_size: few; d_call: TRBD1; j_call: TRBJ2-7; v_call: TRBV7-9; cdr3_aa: CASSLVIRDSTFYEQYF; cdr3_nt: TGTGCCAGCAGCTTAGTCATCCGGGACAGCACATTCTACGAGCAGTACTTC
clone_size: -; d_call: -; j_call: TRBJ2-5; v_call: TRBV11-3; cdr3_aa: CASSLLPGPRSETQYF; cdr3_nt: TGTGCCAGCAGCTTACTCCCGGGGCCGAGGTCAGAGACCCAGTACTTC
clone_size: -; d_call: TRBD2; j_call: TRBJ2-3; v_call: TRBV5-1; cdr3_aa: CASSLDPPLLSGRAADTQYF; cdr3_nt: TGCGCCAGCAGCTTGGACCCTCCCCTACTTAGCGGGAGGGCCGCAGATACGCAGTATTTT
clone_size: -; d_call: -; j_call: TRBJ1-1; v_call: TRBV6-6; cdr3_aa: CASSPVNTEALF; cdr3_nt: TGTGCCAGCAGCCCGGTGAACACTGAAGCTTTATTT
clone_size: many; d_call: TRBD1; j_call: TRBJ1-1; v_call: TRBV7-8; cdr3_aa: CASSLEYEQGDTEAFF; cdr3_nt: TGTGCCAGCAGCTTAGAGTACGAACAGGGGGACACTGAAGCTTTCTTT
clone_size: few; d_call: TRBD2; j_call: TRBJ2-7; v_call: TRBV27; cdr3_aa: CASSPWTSGRAEQYF; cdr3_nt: TGTGCCAGCAGTCCCTGGACTAGCGGGAGAGCAGAGCAGTACTTC
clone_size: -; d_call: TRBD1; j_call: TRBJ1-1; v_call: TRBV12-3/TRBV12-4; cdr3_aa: CASRLTGTANTEAFF; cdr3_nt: TGTGCCAGCAGGCTTACCGGGACAGCGAACACTGAAGCTTTCTTT
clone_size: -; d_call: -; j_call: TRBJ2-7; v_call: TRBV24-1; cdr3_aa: CATSDGSLGTYEQYF; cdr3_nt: TGTGCCACCAGTGATGGATCCCTAGGGACCTACGAGCAGTACTTC
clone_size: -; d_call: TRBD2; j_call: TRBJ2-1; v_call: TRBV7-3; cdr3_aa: CASSSQGVAGSSYNEQFF; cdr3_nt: TGTGCCAGCAGCTCTCAAGGGGTAGCGGGGAGCTCCTACAATGAGCAGTTCTTC
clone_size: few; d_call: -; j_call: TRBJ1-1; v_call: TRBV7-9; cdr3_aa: CASSPVAGWSAEAFF; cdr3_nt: TGTGCCAGCAGCCCTGTTGCAGGGTGGAGCGCTGAAGCTTTCTTT